This TCR beta chain was captured in a study of graft-versus-host responses after intestinal transplantation. TCRdb keeps only in-frame clones here, not all; method: immunoSEQ multiplex PCR. Of over 80,000 clones in the sample, approximately 90% were seen once. Germline V gives CDR1 SEHNR, CDR2 FQNEAQ (reference sequence). This CDR3 is 15 amino acids long. With V trimmed by 4 bases and J by 9 bases, 8 bases remained unmatched. A word on this clone: What it recognizes is unknown.

Whole-study findings and limits: Peak levels of circulating GvH clones tracked with early post-transplant HvG declines. Within allografts, high graft-versus-host to host-versus-graft clonal ratios were seen among patients with graft-donor T cell macrochimerism.

The sample consisted of unstimulated CD8+ T cells sorted from spleen or lymph node cells, taken before transplant. V is TRBV7-9 and J is TRBJ2-2; 10 bases match TRBD2. The TCR comes from a human donor who was the organ donor for an intestinal transplant. CDR3 sequence reads: CASSWIAGGSRELFF. In DNA, the CDR3 is TGTGCCAGCAGCTGGATAGCGGGGGGATCGAGGGAGCTGTTTTTT.